The 26 T cell receptor beta chains reported below all come from one sample, sequenced in a study of OX40 agonist ivuxolimab in advanced cancers. The library was produced with the immunoSEQ multiplex PCR assay. TCRdb carries this immuneACCESS record with in-frame sequences only. Its versions omit some clonotypes, under half of them owing to an unresolved V gene in the studies checked, with the rest unexplained. The sample has some 80,000 clones on record, over 85% of them singletons. 2% to 3% of the sample comes from the top ten. The source was CD4+ or CD8+ T cells sorted from blood, collected in a trial of the OX40 agonist ivuxolimab. These receptor sequences come from an adult with an advanced solid tumor such as melanoma, head and neck, liver or kidney cancer.

The rearrangement joins TRBV29-1 to TRBJ2-2; D is unclear. The CDR3 spans 14 residues. V lost 1 base and J lost 0, with 6 bases in between. Germline V gene lookup returns CDR1 SQVTM and CDR2 ANQGSEA. As DNA, the CDR3 is TGCAGCGTTGAAGTAGGTGCGAACACCGGGGAGCTGTTTTTT. This codes for CSVEVGANTGELFF.

This rearrangement joins TRBV14 to TRBJ2-1, with TRBD2 matching over 13 bases. V trimming: 4 bases; J trimming: 8 bases; junction bases outside the gene matches: 8. This CDR3 has 16 amino acids. Per germline, CDR1 SGHDN and CDR2 FVKESK. The DNA for the CDR3 is TGTGCCAGCAGCCTCCGACTAGCGGGAGGTATGGATGAGCAGTTCTTC. Protein: CASSLRLAGGMDEQFF.

The chain carries TRBV5-1 and TRBJ2-1, with D possibly matching TRBD2 (5 bases). Trimming took off 7 bases at V and 6 bases at J, with 17 bases between the two ends. CDR1 and CDR2 from the germline V gene are SGHRS and YFSETQ. The CDR3 is 14 residues long. The CDR3 coding sequence is TGCGCCAGCCTACGCGATTGGGCGGGCAATGAGCAGTTCTTC. It is translated as CASLRDWAGNEQFF.

V is TRBV15 and J is TRBJ1-3; unclear D gene. Germline CDR1 reads LNHNV; CDR2 reads YYDKDF (reference sequence). The CDR3 loop spans 15 amino acids. V was trimmed by 1 base and J by 4 bases, leaving 11 bases between them. The CDR3 DNA reads as TGTGCCACCAGCAGAGTTGCAACAGAAGGAAACACCATATATTTT. It is translated as CATSRVATEGNTIYF.

V and J are TRBV9 and TRBJ2-1; no reliable D call. V lost 0 bases, J lost 4 bases, and 5 bases lay in between. The CDR3 is 13 residues long. CDR1 is SGDLS and CDR2 is YYNGEE in the germline V gene. This CDR3 reads CASSVEVYNEQFF. In DNA form, the CDR3 reads TGTGCCAGCAGCGTAGAGGTATACAATGAGCAGTTCTTC.

The chain's CDR3 is CASSSVPGQGRGDDTQYF. CDR3 sequence (DNA): TGTGCCAGCAGCTCCGTCCCGGGACAGGGGCGCGGCGACGATACGCAGTATTTT. This chain links TRBV5-5 with TRBJ2-3; 10 bases line up with TRBD1. Germline CDR1 is SGHKS and CDR2 is YYEKEE (reference sequence). V gave up 3 bases and J gave up 6 bases; unmatched junction bases: 16. CDR3 size: 18 residues.

The chain is built from TRBV5-4 and TRBJ2-3; 9 nucleotides agree with TRBD1. J was trimmed by 3 bases and V by 4 bases; bases with no gene match: 6. Germline V gene lookup returns CDR1 SGHNT and CDR2 YYREEE (reference sequence). The CDR3 covers 15 residues. As DNA, the CDR3 is TGTGCCAGCAGCCCGGGACAGGGAGGAACAGATACGCAGTATTTT. It specifies CASSPGQGGTDTQYF. The full variable domain, its missing parts supplied by reference TRBV5-4 and TRBJ2-3, is ETGVTQSPTHLIKTRGQQVTLRCSSQSGHNTVSWYQQALGQGPQFIFQYYREEENGRGNFPPRFSGLQFPNYSSELNVNALELDDSALYLCASSPGQGGTDTQYFGPGTRLTVL.

The chain combines TRBV5-1 with TRBJ1-1; 9 bases are a match to TRBD1. The germline CDR1 and CDR2 sequences are SGHRS and YFSETQ. The CDR3 is 15 amino acids. Germline trimming cut 4 bases from V and 1 base from J; bases unmatched to any gene: 5. CDR3 region: CASSPGTGWNTEAFF. CDR3 nucleotide sequence: TGCGCCAGCAGCCCGGGGACAGGGTGGAACACTGAAGCTTTCTTT.

The chain carries TRBV5-1 and TRBJ1-1; a possible D gene is TRBD1 (5 bases). Germline V CDR1 and CDR2: SGHRS, YFSETQ. V was clipped by 0 bases and J by 2 bases, with 11 bases between them. This CDR3 contains 15 residues. CDR3 in amino acids: CASSLAGAGNTEAFF. CDR3 nucleotides: TGCGCCAGCAGCTTGGCTGGGGCGGGAAACACTGAAGCTTTCTTT.

The chain recombines TRBV5-5 with TRBJ1-2; D not certain. The germline V gene has CDR1 SGHKS and CDR2 YYEKEE (reference sequence). The germline V and J ends were trimmed by 4 bases and 2 bases, with 9 bases remaining between them. CDR3 length: 13 residues. The CDR3 spells CASSADGNYGYTF. CDR3 coding DNA: TGTGCCAGCAGCGCGGACGGGAACTATGGCTACACCTTC.

This chain joins TRBV7-2 and TRBJ2-3; D uncertain. This CDR3 is built from 15 residues. CDR1 is SGHTA and CDR2 is FQGNSA in the germline V gene. Trimming left V 5 bases short and J 2 bases short, with 14 bases between. This chain's CDR3 is CASSLETSYTDTQYF. CDR3 nucleotide sequence: TGTGCCAGCAGCCTAGAGACCTCCTACACAGATACGCAGTATTTT.

The chain recombines TRBV2 with TRBJ1-6, with D unclear. The CDR3 loop spans 15 amino acids. Germline CDR1 is SNHLY and CDR2 is FYNNEI. V lost 8 bases and J 6 bases, leaving 17 bases between the germline ends. The CDR3 DNA sequence: TGTGCCAGCGGACGGAGGGTGGCCCTTAATTCACCCCTCCACTTT. Translation gives CASGRRVALNSPLHF.

This clone occurred once. The chain links TRBV6-5 to TRBJ1-1; no clear D gene. CDR3 length: 14 residues. Trimming shortened V by 5 bases and J by 2 bases, and 12 bases separated the two germline ends. Germline V gene lookup returns CDR1 MNHEY and CDR2 SVGAGI. Here the CDR3 reads CASSTPGFNTEAFF. The CDR3, as DNA: TGTGCCAGCAGTACTCCGGGTTTTAACACTGAAGCTTTCTTT.

This clone was counted a single time. The chain is built from TRBV4-2 and TRBJ2-6, with D hard to call. The V end lost 0 bases, the J end lost 2 bases, and 11 bases lay between the germline ends. CDR1 is LGHNA, CDR2 YNFKEQ, per germline. The CDR3 is 17 amino acids. The CDR3 sequence: CASSQDPKRAGANVLTF. In nucleotides, the CDR3 is TGTGCCAGCAGCCAAGATCCGAAAAGGGCTGGGGCCAACGTCCTGACTTTC.

This chain joins TRBV6-1 and TRBJ1-5, with 7 nucleotides matching TRBD1. CDR1 is MNHNS and CDR2 is SASEGT in the germline V gene. The CDR3 is 15 residues long. Germline trimming cut 7 bases from V and 5 bases from J; bases unmatched to any gene: 11. The CDR3 DNA reads as TGTGCCAGCAACTTGACAGGGCGGTGGGATCAGCCCCAGCATTTT. This gives the protein CASNLTGRWDQPQHF.

The chain's CDR3 is CASSISRTGSEKLFF. As DNA, the CDR3 is TGTGCCAGTAGTATTAGCCGGACAGGGTCCGAAAAACTGTTTTTT. J is TRBJ1-4 and V is TRBV19; 8 bases line up with TRBD1. V trimming: 3 bases; J trimming: 8 bases; junction bases outside the gene matches: 8. Germline CDR1 LNHDA, CDR2 SQIVND (reference sequence). This CDR3 is 15 amino acids long. Variable domain in full (rest from reference TRBV19 and TRBJ1-4): DGGITQSPKYLFRKEGQNVTLSCEQNLNHDAMYWYRQDPGQGLRLIYYSQIVNDFQKGDIAEGYSVSREKKESFPLTVTSAQKNPTAFYLCASSISRTGSEKLFFGSGTQLSVL.

The J gene is TRBJ2-7, the V gene TRBV18, with D possibly matching TRBD1 (6 bases). CDR3 length: 15 amino acids. Germline CDR1 KGHSH, CDR2 LQKENI. V dropped 3 bases and J dropped 1 base, with 13 bases sitting between them. CDR3 residues: CASSPARGRSYEQYF. The CDR3 DNA follows: TGTGCCAGCTCACCGGCCAGGGGACGTTCCTACGAGCAGTACTTC. The full variable domain, completed using reference TRBV18 and TRBJ2-7, is NAGVMQNPRHLVRRRGQEARLRCSPMKGHSHVYWYRQLPEEGLKFMVYLQKENIIDESGMPKERFSAEFPKEGPSILRIQQVVRGDSAAYFCASSPARGRSYEQYFGPGTRLTVT.

This clone was observed a single time. The V call is TRBV4-1, the J call TRBJ1-5; the match to TRBD1 covers 8 bases. Germline V CDR1 and CDR2: MGHRA, YSYEKL. The CDR3 has 16 amino acids. After removal of 4 bases from V and 7 bases from J, the junction contained 12 bases not matched to a gene. CDR3 region: CASSPSDRASRQPQHF. The CDR3 nucleotides read TGCGCCAGCAGCCCGTCGGACAGGGCCTCCAGACAGCCCCAGCATTTT.

This chain links TRBV10-3 with TRBJ2-5; possibly TRBD1 for D (6 bases). Trimming pared 5 bases from V and 1 base from J, leaving 11 bases between. The CDR3 is 14 residues long. Per germline, CDR1 ENHRY and CDR2 SYGVKD. The CDR3 protein is CAISPTGPQETQYF. The CDR3 region has the DNA TGTGCCATCAGTCCGACAGGCCCCCAAGAGACCCAGTACTTC.

J is TRBJ2-5 and V is TRBV6-1; 7 positions agree with TRBD2. CDR1 is MNHNS, CDR2 SASEGT, per germline. The CDR3 is 15 amino acids. The ends lost 3 bases at V and 5 bases at J; junction bases unmatched: 9. The CDR3 sequence: CASSEWGRREETQYF. CDR3 nucleotides: TGTGCCAGCAGTGAGTGGGGCAGGCGGGAGGAGACCCAGTACTTC.

The chain uses TRBV5-1 and TRBJ2-5; D might be TRBD2 (5 bases). Germline V gives CDR1 SGHRS, CDR2 YFSETQ. CDR3 size: 16 residues. The V end was cut by 0 bases, the J end by 5 bases, with 17 bases between. CDR3 amino acids: CASSLGAGRGWETQYF. The CDR3 DNA sequence: TGCGCCAGCAGCTTGGGGGCAGGACGGGGATGGGAGACCCAGTACTTC.

The J gene is TRBJ2-7, the V gene TRBV18, with D hard to call. In germline, CDR1 is KGHSH, CDR2 LQKENI. The CDR3 consists of 13 residues. The V gene lost 2 bases and the J gene lost 2 bases, with 7 bases spanning the gap. CDR3 sequence reads: CASSPYSAYEQYF. The CDR3 DNA reads TGTGCCAGCTCACCATACTCGGCCTACGAGCAGTACTTC.

This chain connects TRBV30 to TRBJ2-3, with 7 nucleotides matching TRBD1. Germline loops: CDR1 GTSNPN, CDR2 SVGIG (reference sequence). The CDR3 spans 12 residues. The junction had 3 bases not matched to a gene; V was cut back by 3 bases and J by 6 bases. CDR3 coding DNA: TGTGCCTGGAGCCAGGGGGTCGATACGCAGTATTTT. This encodes CAWSQGVDTQYF.

The gene calls are TRBV7-8 and TRBJ1-2; TRBD1 might be the D (6 bases). The V gene lost 5 bases and the J gene lost 4 bases, with 14 bases spanning the gap. There are 14 residues in the CDR3. In germline, CDR1 is SGHVS, CDR2 FQNEAQ. The CDR3 reads CASSPRTVVYGYTF. In nucleotides, the CDR3 is TGTGCCAGCAGCCCGAGGACAGTTGTCTATGGCTACACCTTC.

This clone occurred once. The chain uses TRBV28 and TRBJ1-1; D is perhaps TRBD1 (6 bases). Germline-derived CDR1 and CDR2 are MDHEN and SYDVKM. The CDR3 is 10 residues long. The germline V and J ends were trimmed by 6 bases and 7 bases, with 6 bases remaining between them. The CDR3 protein is CASSRGEAFF. In DNA, the CDR3 is TGTGCCAGCAGCAGGGGTGAAGCTTTCTTT.

The V call is TRBV7-8, the J call TRBJ2-3, with 10 bases aligning to TRBD2. In germline, CDR1 is SGHVS, CDR2 FQNEAQ. Trimming took 5 bases from V and 5 from J; bases not matched to a gene: 4. This CDR3 has 14 amino acids. CDR3 amino acids: CASSQSGGGDTQYF. The CDR3 DNA reads as TGTGCCAGCAGCCAGAGCGGGGGGGGAGATACGCAGTATTTT. Full variable domain (outside the CDR3, taken from reference TRBV7-8 and TRBJ2-3): GAGVSQSPRYKVAKRGQDVALRCDPISGHVSLFWYQQALGQGPEFLTYFQNEAQLDKSGLPSDRFFAERPEGSVSTLKIQRTQQEDSAVYLCASSQSGGGDTQYFGPGTRLTVL.